The T cell receptor beta chain under discussion was sequenced for a study of blood T cell repertoires in COVID-19. Repertoires were generated with immunoSEQ multiplex PCR, while TCRdb's copy carries only in-frame clones and drops some. Of about 70,000 clones in the sample, about four fifths were seen once. The ends were cut back, 2 bases at V and 5 bases at J, with 9 bases in the middle. The CDR3 is 13 amino acids. The germline CDR1 and CDR2 sequences are MNHEY and SVGEGT. Sequencing used peripheral blood. The sequence was collected from a man aged 65 to 85 who had recovered from COVID-19. This rearrangement joins TRBV6-2 or TRBV6-3 to TRBJ1-1; tentative D call: TRBD1 (6 bases). The DNA for the CDR3 is TGTGCCAGCAGTTACGGGGGCAGGACTGAAGCTTTCTTT. This sequence encodes CASSYGGRTEAFF.